The clone carrying this T cell receptor (beta chain) was detected only a few times. The antigen remains undetermined. This entry comes from a study of OX40 agonist ivuxolimab in advanced cancers. Study conclusions and caveats: Partial responders at 0.1-3.0 mg/kg had among the lowest clonal expansion. More expanded clones were found, on average, in CD8+ than in CD4+ T cells.

V was trimmed by 5 bases and J by 7 bases, leaving 18 bases between them. CDR1 SNHLY and CDR2 FYNNEI come from the germline V gene. This CDR3 has 15 amino acids. The data were produced by immunoSEQ multiplex PCR, yet TCRdb's version contains in-frame clones alone and is incomplete. This sample has around 150,000 clones, with 94% found just once. This material consisted of CD4+ or CD8+ T cells sorted from blood, taken in a trial of the OX40 agonist ivuxolimab. The rearrangement uses TRBV2 and TRBJ1-5, with D possibly matching TRBD1 (5 bases). The sequence derives from an adult with an advanced solid tumor such as melanoma, head and neck, liver or kidney cancer. The CDR3 coding sequence is TGTGCCAGCAGTTGGGAGGGGACCGGCGGGCAGCCCCAGCATTTT. The encoded protein is CASSWEGTGGQPQHF.